This TCR beta chain was recovered during a study of early T cells in non-severe SARS-CoV-2 infection (dated by TCRdb to about 2021). About the full investigation: Because TCR sequencing was done on bulk RNA from unsorted whole blood, the alpha and beta chains could not be paired. On the study overall, not on this receptor specifically: VDJdb matching was skewed toward anti-spike CD8 responses and likely underestimated virus-specific expansions by missing private and CD4 specificities.

The library came from 5' RACE. Sequencing took place on a NextSeq 500. The TCR library protocol attached unique molecular identifiers to individual cDNA molecules to correct for sequencing error and PCR bias. Both TCR alpha and beta chains were sequenced, and tight co-correlation was observed between alpha and beta sequence abundances in each sample. The authors' pipeline ran thus. Decombinator V4 was used to perform V gene, J gene and CDR3 annotation of TCR sequences. TCRs were defined as expanded if a significant change between any two time points was detected under a Poisson model with p below 0.0001. TCR abundances were normalised to the total number of TCRs sequenced in each sample and reported as counts per million. MAIT TCRs were defined by TRAV1-2 paired with TRAJ12, TRAJ20 or TRAJ33, and iNKT TCRs by TRAV10 paired with TRAJ18. VDJdb, accessed on 1 November 2021, was searched for TCRs annotated for CMV, EBV and SARS-CoV-2, and TCRs annotated for more than one antigen were excluded. TCRdb trimmed the raw reads at Q25, called clones with MiXCR and kept productive beta chains. One record per CDR3 amino acid sequence lists the most common genes and DNA. TCRdb, rather than the study authors, made the V and J calls. Counted in this sample were 30,000 or so distinct CDR3 sequences; approximately 5.2% of them appeared once. About 4% of the sample lies in the top ten.

This was a case-control study nested in a cohort of healthcare workers in London, UK, who had nasopharyngeal swab PCR tests and blood samples taken every week. Healthcare workers were recruited between 23 and 31 March 2020, during the week of the UK lockdown, and were followed weekly for up to roughly 16 weeks. Sequences SGHAT (CDR1) and FQNNGV (CDR2) are obtained from the germline V gene. The CDR3 runs 15 residues from the cysteine to the phenylalanine. Left in the record is the CDR3 DNA by itself, 45 bases read in frame from the first base. The germline V and J ends show losses of 2 bases and 0 bases respectively, and no gene match explains 1 base of the junction. Details on this clonotype: Its antigen is currently not known. It has no much larger one-base neighbor in the sample; base qualities were not kept.

This sequence was found in an adult who was a healthcare worker with PCR-confirmed SARS-CoV-2 infection or an uninfected control (not recorded which). The V and J segments used are TRBV11-2 and TRBJ2-1; 7 junctional bases match TRBD1. The sample was whole blood. The CDR3 reads as follows: CASSLQGDSYNEQFF. At the DNA level, the sequence is TGTGCCAGCAGCTTACAGGGGGACTCCTACAATGAGCAGTTCTTC.